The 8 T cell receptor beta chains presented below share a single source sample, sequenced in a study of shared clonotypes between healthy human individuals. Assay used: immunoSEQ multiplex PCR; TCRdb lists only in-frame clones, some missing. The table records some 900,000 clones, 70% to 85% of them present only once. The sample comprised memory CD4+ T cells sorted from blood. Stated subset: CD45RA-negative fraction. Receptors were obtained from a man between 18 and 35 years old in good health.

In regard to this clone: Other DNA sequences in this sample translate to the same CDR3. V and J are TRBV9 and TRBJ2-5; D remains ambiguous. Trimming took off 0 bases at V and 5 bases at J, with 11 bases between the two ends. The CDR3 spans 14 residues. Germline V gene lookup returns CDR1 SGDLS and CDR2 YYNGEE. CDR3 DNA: TGTGCCAGCAGCGTAGGACCCGAGAGGGAGACCCAGTACTTC. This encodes CASSVGPERETQYF.

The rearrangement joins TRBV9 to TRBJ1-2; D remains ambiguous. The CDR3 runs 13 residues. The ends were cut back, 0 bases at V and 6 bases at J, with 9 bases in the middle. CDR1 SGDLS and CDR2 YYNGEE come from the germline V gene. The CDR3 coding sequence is TGTGCCAGCAGCGTAGACCAAGGTCATGGCTACACCTTC. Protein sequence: CASSVDQGHGYTF.

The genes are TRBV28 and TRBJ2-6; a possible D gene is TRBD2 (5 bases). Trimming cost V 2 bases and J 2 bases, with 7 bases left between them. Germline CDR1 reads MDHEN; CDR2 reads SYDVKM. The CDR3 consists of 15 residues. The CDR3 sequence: CASSLEGPGANVLTF. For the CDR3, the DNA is TGTGCCAGCAGTTTAGAGGGCCCTGGGGCCAACGTCCTGACTTTC.

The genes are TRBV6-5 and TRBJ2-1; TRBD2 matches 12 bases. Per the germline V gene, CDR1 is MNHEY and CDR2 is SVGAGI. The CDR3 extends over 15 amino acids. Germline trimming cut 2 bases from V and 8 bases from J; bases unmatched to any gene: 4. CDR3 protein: CASSYLTSGSHEQFF. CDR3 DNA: TGTGCCAGCAGTTACCTGACTAGCGGGAGTCATGAGCAGTTCTTC.

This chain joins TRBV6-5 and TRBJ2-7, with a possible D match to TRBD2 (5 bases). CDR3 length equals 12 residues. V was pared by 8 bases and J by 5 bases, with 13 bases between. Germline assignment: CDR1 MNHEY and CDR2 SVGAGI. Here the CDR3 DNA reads TGTGCCAGCCGCACTTGGGAGAACGAGCAGTACTTC. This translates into CASRTWENEQYF.

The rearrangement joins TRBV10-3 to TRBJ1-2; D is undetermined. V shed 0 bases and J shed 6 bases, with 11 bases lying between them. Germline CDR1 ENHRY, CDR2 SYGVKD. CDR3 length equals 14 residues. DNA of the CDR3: TGTGCCATCAGTGAGTCAGTGAGGAGGGATGGCTACACCTTC. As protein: CAISESVRRDGYTF.

For the CDR3, the DNA is TGTGCCAGCAGCTTTGGAGCCGGGACAGGGATGAAAGTAGATACGCAGTATTTT. The encoded protein is CASSFGAGTGMKVDTQYF. The chain recombines TRBV5-8 with TRBJ2-3; 9 positions match TRBD1. The CDR3 is made up of 18 amino acids. V lost 2 bases, J lost 5 bases, and 15 bases stayed unmatched. Germline V gives CDR1 SGHTS, CDR2 YDEGEE.

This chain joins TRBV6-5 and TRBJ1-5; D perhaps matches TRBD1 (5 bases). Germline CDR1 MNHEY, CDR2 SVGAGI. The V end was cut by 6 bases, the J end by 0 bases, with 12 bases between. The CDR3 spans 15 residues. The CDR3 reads CASSQEGNSNQPQHF. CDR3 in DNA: TGTGCCAGCAGCCAGGAGGGGAATAGCAATCAGCCCCAGCATTTT.